The 21 T cell receptor beta chains in this list originate from one sample, sequenced in a study of blood T cell repertoires in COVID-19. The data were produced by immunoSEQ multiplex PCR, yet TCRdb's version contains in-frame clones alone and is incomplete. The table lists around 470,000 clones, roughly nine tenths of them singletons. The sequencing input was peripheral blood. The origin of the receptors is a young man with COVID-19, enrolled during active disease.

The genes are TRBV7-9 and TRBJ1-2; D not certain. Germline-derived CDR1 and CDR2 are SEHNR and FQNEAQ (reference sequence). The length of the CDR3 is 12 residues. Between the trimmed V and J ends, which lost 5 bases and 4 bases, there was a span of 8 bases. CDR3 nucleotide sequence: TGTGCCAGCAGCGCGAACAGCTATGGCTACACCTTC. Its translation is CASSANSYGYTF.

V usage is TRBV28 and J usage is TRBJ1-1; 9 bases fit TRBD1. Germline V lookup: CDR1 MDHEN, CDR2 SYDVKM. After removal of 5 bases from V and 11 bases from J, the junction contained 6 bases not matched to a gene. The CDR3 runs 12 residues. In DNA, the CDR3 is TGTGCCAGCAGTAGTGGGACAGGGCGGGCTTTCTTT. It specifies CASSSGTGRAFF.

This clone showed up just once. This chain joins TRBV6-1 and TRBJ2-7; TRBD2 aligns across 8 bases. This CDR3 comprises 17 residues. With V trimmed by 3 bases and J by 2 bases, 12 bases remained unmatched. The germline V gene encodes CDR1 MNHNS and CDR2 SASEGT. CDR3 loop: CASSEVGTRFIPYEQYF. The CDR3, as DNA: TGTGCCAGCAGTGAGGTGGGGACTAGATTTATACCCTACGAGCAGTACTTC.

This clone was picked up one time. DNA for the CDR3: TGTGCCAGCAGCTTAGACAGGGCCTCCGAGCAGTACTTC. Encoded protein: CASSLDRASEQYF. The J gene is TRBJ2-7, the V gene TRBV11-2, with D perhaps matching TRBD1 (5 bases). Deletions cut 0 bases from V and 6 bases from J, with 9 bases between. The germline CDR1 and CDR2 sequences are SGHAT and FQNNGV. The CDR3 consists of 13 residues. Supplemented by reference TRBV11-2 and TRBJ2-7, the full variable domain reads EAGVAQSPRYKIIEKRQSVAFWCNPISGHATLYWYQQILGQGPKLLIQFQNNGVVDDSQLPKDRFSAERLKGVDSTLKIQPAKLEDSAVYLCASSLDRASEQYFGPGTRLTVT.

The CDR3 nucleotides are TGCAGCGCGCGGGTCGTCAATGAGCAGTTCTTC. Translation: CSARVVNEQFF. This chain uses TRBV20-1 with TRBJ2-1, with TRBD2 as a possible D gene (5 bases). This CDR3 comprises 11 residues. CDR1 and CDR2 from the germline V gene are DFQATT and SNEGSKA (reference sequence).

The DNA for the CDR3 is TGTGCCAGCAGCTCGGGACTAGCGGGTTCTTTGGAGTGGGCGCAGTATTTT. Translation gives CASSSGLAGSLEWAQYF. The chain recombines TRBV7-9 with TRBJ2-3, with 12 positions matching TRBD2. The CDR3 covers 17 residues. The ends lost 4 bases at V and 10 bases at J; junction bases unmatched: 15. Germline-derived CDR1 and CDR2 are SEHNR and FQNEAQ (reference sequence).

This clone was counted once. The gene calls are TRBV19 and TRBJ2-3; 7 positions match TRBD1. V lost 3 bases, J lost 2 bases, and 2 bases stayed unmatched. This CDR3 region has 14 residues. From germline, CDR1 is LNHDA and CDR2 SQIVND (reference sequence). DNA for the CDR3: TGTGCCAGTAGTATCACAGGGGCCACAGATACGCAGTATTTT. Encoded protein: CASSITGATDTQYF. Filled out from reference TRBV19 and TRBJ2-3, the complete variable domain reads DGGITQSPKYLFRKEGQNVTLSCEQNLNHDAMYWYRQDPGQGLRLIYYSQIVNDFQKGDIAEGYSVSREKKESFPLTVTSAQKNPTAFYLCASSITGATDTQYFGPGTRLTVL.

There are a few counts of this clone. The V gene is TRBV2, the J gene TRBJ2-1; 7 nucleotides line up with TRBD1. This CDR3 has 15 amino acids. Germline assignment: CDR1 SNHLY and CDR2 FYNNEI. After removal of 3 bases from V and 0 bases from J, the junction contained 2 bases not matched to a gene. The chain's CDR3 is CASSDGQASYNEQFF. The CDR3 nucleotides read TGTGCCAGCAGTGATGGACAGGCCTCCTACAATGAGCAGTTCTTC.

The chain uses TRBV4-1 and TRBJ2-1; D not resolved. CDR3 size: 13 residues. V lost 8 bases, J lost 6 bases, and 14 bases lay in between. Germline values: CDR1 MGHRA, CDR2 YSYEKL. CDR3 nucleotides: TGCGCCAGCGGGCATATGTCGGCCAATGAGCAGTTCTTC. Its translation: CASGHMSANEQFF.

This rearrangement joins TRBV7-9 to TRBJ2-5; TRBD2 might be the D (5 bases). V lost 5 bases, J lost 0 bases, and 10 bases lay in between. There are 14 residues in the CDR3. The germline gives CDR1 SEHNR, CDR2 FQNEAQ (reference sequence). The CDR3 sequence is CASSLSANQETQYF. CDR3 sequence (DNA): TGTGCCAGCAGCCTTAGCGCGAACCAAGAGACCCAGTACTTC.

V and J are TRBV2 and TRBJ2-5; 7 bases line up with TRBD1. Losses at the gene ends were 3 bases for V and 7 bases for J; bases not matched to a gene: 5. The CDR3 covers 13 residues. Germline CDR1 and CDR2: SNHLY and FYNNEI. CDR3 bases: TGTGCCAGCAGTGAGACAGGGTCTCCGACCCAGTACTTC. It yields the protein CASSETGSPTQYF.

The rearrangement links TRBV11-2 to TRBJ2-1, with 8 bases matching TRBD2. Per germline, CDR1 SGHAT and CDR2 FQNNGV. The V gene end was trimmed by 5 bases and the J gene end by 7 bases; junction bases not matched to a gene: 13. The CDR3 has 16 amino acids. CDR3 sequence: CASSGWGEREWNEQFF. In nucleotides, the CDR3 is TGTGCCAGCAGCGGCTGGGGTGAGCGGGAGTGGAATGAGCAGTTCTTC.

The chain employs TRBV27 and TRBJ1-2, with TRBD1 identical over 10 bases. Looked up from germline, CDR1 is MNHEY and CDR2 is SMNVEV (reference sequence). The V gene end was trimmed by 6 bases and the J gene end by 8 bases; junction bases not matched to a gene: 12. The CDR3 has 15 residues. For the CDR3, the DNA is TGTGCCAGCAGACCCCGACAGGGGGCAATAGGGGGCTACACCTTC. Its protein is CASRPRQGAIGGYTF.

J is TRBJ2-7 and V is TRBV6-7, with TRBD2 matching over 12 bases. TRBV6-7 is identified as an open reading frame with a role that is uncertain. This CDR3 region has 16 residues. V shed 0 bases, J shed 2 bases, and the junction held 2 bases outside the gene matches. This CDR3 is CASSYSLAGGPYEQYF. The CDR3 bases are TGTGCCAGCAGTTACTCTCTAGCGGGGGGGCCCTACGAGCAGTACTTC.

This clone was observed a single time. The rearrangement joins TRBV5-1 to TRBJ2-5; 11 nucleotides agree with TRBD2. Trimming took 0 bases from V and 4 from J; bases not matched to a gene: 2. The CDR3 has 15 residues. Germline-derived CDR1 and CDR2 are SGHRS and YFSETQ. For the CDR3, the DNA is TGCGCCAGCAGCTTGGATGGACTAGCGGGAGAGACCCAGTACTTC. Translation: CASSLDGLAGETQYF.

This chain links TRBV5-1 with TRBJ2-7; 11 bases align to TRBD1. Germline assignment: CDR1 SGHRS and CDR2 YFSETQ. This CDR3 spans 13 amino acids. Trimming took 4 bases from V and 6 from J; bases not matched to a gene: 3. CDR3 nucleotides: TGCGCCAGCAGCCTAGGACAGGGGGCCGAGCAGTACTTC. This codes for CASSLGQGAEQYF.

This chain uses TRBV6-5 with TRBJ1-4; 8 positions agree with TRBD1. From germline, CDR1 is MNHEY and CDR2 SVGAGI. V lost 6 bases, J lost 1 base, and 4 bases stayed unmatched. CDR3 length equals 15 residues. CDR3 nucleotide sequence: TGTGCCAGCAGCCAAGACAGGGGAACTAATGAAAAACTGTTTTTT. This sequence encodes CASSQDRGTNEKLFF.

The J gene is TRBJ2-5, the V gene TRBV3-1 (or the pseudogene TRBV3-2); D is perhaps TRBD2 (5 bases). Germline-derived CDR1 and CDR2 are LGHDT and YNNKEL (reference sequence). Trimming removed 1 base from V and 4 bases from J, with 16 bases in between. The CDR3 sequence is 16 residues long. CDR3 sequence reads: CASSQAGIWSRETQYF. Written as DNA, the CDR3 is TGTGCCAGCAGCCAAGCCGGGATCTGGAGTCGAGAGACCCAGTACTTC.

The chain is built from TRBV12-3 or TRBV12-4 and TRBJ1-6; D gene unclear. This CDR3 spans 12 amino acids. Between the trimmed V and J ends, which lost 3 bases and 10 bases, there was a span of 7 bases. The CDR3 region is CASSLRGSPLHF. DNA for the CDR3: TGTGCCAGCAGTTTGAGAGGATCACCCCTCCACTTT.

This chain connects TRBV9 to TRBJ2-7, with D perhaps matching TRBD2 (6 bases). Germline values: CDR1 SGDLS, CDR2 YYNGEE. With 0 bases removed from V and 5 bases from J, the gap between germline ends came to 18 bases. The CDR3 sequence is 16 residues long. In nucleotides, the CDR3 is TGTGCCAGCAGCGTAGGTTGGGGGGAGGTCATCGACGAGCAGTACTTC. It yields the protein CASSVGWGEVIDEQYF. Together with reference TRBV9 and TRBJ2-7, the CDR3 gives the full variable domain: DSGVTQTPKHLITATGQRVTLRCSPRSGDLSVYWYQQSLDQGLQFLIQYYNGEERAKGNILERFSAQQFPDLHSELNLSSLELGDSALYFCASSVGWGEVIDEQYFGPGTRLTVT.

The chain uses TRBV19 and TRBJ2-3; the match to TRBD2 covers 9 bases. This CDR3 contains 15 residues. Germline V gene lookup returns CDR1 LNHDA and CDR2 SQIVND (reference sequence). V lost 6 bases, J lost 1 base, and 5 bases stayed unmatched. The CDR3 spells CASRPRTSGTDTQYF. In DNA, the CDR3 is TGTGCCAGTAGGCCCCGGACTAGCGGCACAGATACGCAGTATTTT. The full variable domain, with the rest looked up from reference TRBV19 and TRBJ2-3, is DGGITQSPKYLFRKEGQNVTLSCEQNLNHDAMYWYRQDPGQGLRLIYYSQIVNDFQKGDIAEGYSVSREKKESFPLTVTSAQKNPTAFYLCASRPRTSGTDTQYFGPGTRLTVL.